A selection of T cell receptor beta chains follows, all from one sample in a study of blood T cells in healthy people across ages. TCRdb re-derived calls from the 5' RACE reads in MiXCR, one entry per CDR3 protein. The data contain fewer than 1,200,000 distinct CDR3 sequences, less than 25% of them singletons. This sample was shared with a second study, whose subject was T cells of mothers and their children.

Material for sequencing was blood. These receptors were collected from a girl under 10 years old in good health. The conserved cysteine and the conserved F or W are not part of the CDR3 here. D genes are given only for firm matches.

V	D	CDR3
TRBV7-8	NA	ASSPRTDSGIQY
TRBV29-1	TRBD2	SVEGQREGPDTQY
TRBV29-1	NA	SVVGSNYGYT
TRBV5-5	NA	ASSSGTYNEKLF
TRBV10-3	TRBD2	AITRGSIADTQY
TRBV4-3	NA	ASSQAWGGADYGYT
TRBV2	TRBD2	ASGLAVTYEQY
TRBV4-1	NA	ASSQAPGATGELF
TRBV3-1	TRBD1	ASSPQSGRGLNGYT
TRBV28	NA	ASSLRTFSYEQY
TRBV9	NA	ASSLSRGAGDAETQY
TRBV6-5	TRBD1	ASGGTGGLETQY
TRBV5-6	TRBD2	ASSLAASGGVTQETQY
TRBV28	TRBD1	ASSFSGQGGDNEQF
TRBV29-1	NA	SVKSGRETQY
TRBV29-1	TRBD1	SAGQGVRINTGELF
TRBV11-2	NA	AIGSQNRRSFQETQY
TRBV29-1	NA	SVALTSGVSSGSCF
TRBV12-3/TRBV12-4	TRBD2	ASIAGLAGEEQF
TRBV12-3/TRBV12-4	NA	ASSFGGAGTNYGYT
TRBV12-3/TRBV12-4	TRBD1	ASSTTDRLGEKLF
TRBV7-2	NA	ASSSPRGVDAFPYEQY
TRBV20-1	NA	SAGQRNKNIQY
TRBV12-3/TRBV12-4	NA	ASSYSTNEQF
TRBV6-2/TRBV6-3	NA	AATDRMDYGYT
TRBV6-1	NA	ASRLEGTVGQPQH
TRBV7-9	NA	ASSSIRGDGYT
TRBV7-8	TRBD1	ASRLDRGPSYEQY
TRBV4-1	NA	ASSPQDPTYGYT
TRBV12-3/TRBV12-4	TRBD1	ASSSHRGGGTEAF
TRBV2	TRBD2	ASSELVAGGQNTGELF
TRBV10-3	NA	AISNRGDTEAF
TRBV5-1	NA	ASSLFREGAKNIQY
TRBV12-3/TRBV12-4	TRBD1	ASTHRGSNQPQH
TRBV7-3	NA	ASSLSGGFSALY
TRBV6-1	NA	ASSARWGRLKDSGANVLT
TRBV5-1	TRBD1	ASSGTGTGLYEQY
TRBV4-3	NA	ASSQFHYTDTQY
TRBV24-1	NA	ATSDGFRTEAF
TRBV20-1	NA	SAPQGGTRAEKLF
TRBV6-6	NA	ASNSGQTNEKLF
TRBV7-8	NA	ASSPWGRPSYNEQF
TRBV7-2	NA	ASSRQATEGQY
TRBV16	TRBD2	ASSQSVASGYNEQF
TRBV24-1	TRBD1	ATSDPDREGGYT
TRBV28	NA	ASSLYSDTGELF
TRBV4-1	NA	ASSQGLVGEQY
TRBV29-1	TRBD1	SVAGGNRGLRDTQY
TRBV5-1	TRBD1	ASSSLGQASNEKLF
TRBV12-3/TRBV12-4	NA	ASSLGLLDTQY
TRBV2	NA	ASRRTADTQY
TRBV28	TRBD1	ASSPGTGVPDTQY
TRBV6-5	NA	ASRLGLTNEKLF
TRBV5-5	TRBD1	ASSFGTVGGYT
TRBV5-5	NA	ASNPPGETQY
TRBV11-2	TRBD1	ASSIFVGQGVYEQY
TRBV7-9	NA	ASSLGDGFALH
TRBV24-1	TRBD2	AVAGGTDTQY